These T cell receptor beta chains were read from a single sample in a study of T cell changes during pregnancy in multiple sclerosis. Assay used: immunoSEQ multiplex PCR; TCRdb lists only in-frame clones, some missing. The sample has tens of thousands of clones; roughly 92% are singletons. The specimen was peripheral blood, collected before pregnancy. The origin of the receptors is a female donor with multiple sclerosis, enrolled in a pregnancy study. Both conserved end residues are part of each CDR3. The order of the fields is V gene, CDR3 protein.

TRBV15 CATSSGQGGNYGYTF
TRBV9 CASSVGGNQGYEKLFF
TRBV19 CASRTTGTGWSQPQHF
TRBV19 CASSIREGATQYF
TRBV5-5 CASSFLQGATNEKLFF
TRBV13 CASSLALDRGAFF
TRBV18 CASSPVVTGSGNTIYF
TRBV28 CASSLGVGGPNTGELFF
TRBV5-4 CASSLEAQFLVGGYTF
TRBV6-5 CASSETGAYGYTF
TRBV7-3 CASSFRDRSLVRHIQYF
TRBV9 CASSAGLGTNEKLFF
TRBV7-9 CASSSQGATTDTQYF
TRBV18 CASSPRDSYNEQFF
TRBV7-8 CASSPRDRGGLYEQYF
TRBV13 CASSHPSRGRPYEQYF
TRBV7-9 CASSLVTLVAGSQETQYF
TRBV4-3 CASSQAPPGLAVYNEQFF
TRBV15 CATSRTGAANYGYTF
TRBV4-3 CASSRGLGLVNTGELFF
TRBV13 CASSFVIVGGSYNEQFF
TRBV19 CASSHGLAGPPEQYF
TRBV4-3 CASSQDVSGSANTGELFF
TRBV19 CASRRQESTEAFF
TRBV19 CASSPPGQGKKLFF
TRBV11-3 CASSLISAGESVQFF
TRBV6-1 CASSVETSGPDTQYF
TRBV2 CASNRDSIVFSGNTIYF
TRBV4-3 CASSQDGLAGVGGNEQFF